The 5 T cell receptor beta chains below come from one sample, sequenced in a study of shared clonotypes between healthy human individuals. Measured with immunoSEQ multiplex PCR; TCRdb has only the in-frame clones, and not every one. The sample records millions of clones, just over 90% being singletons. Source material: naive CD4+ T cells sorted from blood. As for subset: CD45RA+ positively selected. All receptors derive from a man between 18 and 29 years old in good health.

V and J are TRBV30 and TRBJ1-2, with a tentative D call TRBD1 (5 bases). Germline V lookup: CDR1 GTSNPN, CDR2 SVGIG (reference sequence). CDR3 length: 11 amino acids. V was pared by 2 bases and J by 7 bases, with 8 bases between. For the CDR3, the DNA is TGTGCCTGGAGTTTAGGGGCTGGCTACACCTTC. Translating it yields CAWSLGAGYTF.

V is TRBV4-1 and J is TRBJ2-7; the D is unclear. The CDR3 extends over 15 amino acids. Per the germline V gene, CDR1 is MGHRA and CDR2 is YSYEKL. Trimming left V 0 bases short and J 4 bases short, with 13 bases between. The CDR3 DNA reads TGCGCCAGCAGCCAAGAAGCTGAACCTTTTTACGAGCAGTACTTC. Translation: CASSQEAEPFYEQYF.

V is TRBV6-5 and J is TRBJ1-1, with 8 bases matching TRBD1. V dropped 8 bases and J dropped 4; count of bases not matched to a gene: 6. Germline CDR1 MNHEY, CDR2 SVGAGI. The CDR3 runs 13 residues. DNA of the CDR3: TGTGCCAGCGCTCGGGACAGGAGCACTGAAGCTTTCTTT. It is translated as CASARDRSTEAFF.

Points on this clone: Within the sample, other DNA sequences also encode this same CDR3. The genes are TRBV18 and TRBJ1-1; D not certain. The CDR3 spans 14 residues. V lost 2 bases to trimming and J lost 0 bases, with 7 bases between them. Germline V gene sequence: CDR1 KGHSH, CDR2 LQKENI. CDR3 amino acids: CASSPEGLNTEAFF. The CDR3 DNA follows: TGTGCCAGCTCACCAGAGGGCCTGAACACTGAAGCTTTCTTT.

Comment on this clone: Its ends do not fully match the called genes, so a read error is possible. V is TRBV30 and J is TRBJ2-3, with 10 bases lining up with TRBD2. The CDR3 covers 13 residues. Looked up from germline, CDR1 is GTSNPN and CDR2 is SVGIG (reference sequence). CDR3 sequence (DNA): TGTGCCTGGAGTGTACCAGGGTCTAGCGGGGGCCATTTT. Amino acid sequence: CAWSVPGSSGGHF.